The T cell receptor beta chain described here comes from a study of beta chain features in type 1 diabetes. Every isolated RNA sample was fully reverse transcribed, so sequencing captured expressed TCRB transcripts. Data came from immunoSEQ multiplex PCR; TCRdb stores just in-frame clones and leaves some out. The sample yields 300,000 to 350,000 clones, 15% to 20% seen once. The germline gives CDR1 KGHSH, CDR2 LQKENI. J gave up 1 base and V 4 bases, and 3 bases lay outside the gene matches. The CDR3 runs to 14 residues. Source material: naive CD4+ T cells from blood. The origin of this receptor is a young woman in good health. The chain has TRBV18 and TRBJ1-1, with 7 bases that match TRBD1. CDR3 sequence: CASSQGQTNTEAFF. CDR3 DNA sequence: TGTGCCAGCTCACAGGGACAGACGAACACTGAAGCTTTCTTT. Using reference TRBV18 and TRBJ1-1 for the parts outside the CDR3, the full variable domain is NAGVMQNPRHLVRRRGQEARLRCSPMKGHSHVYWYRQLPEEGLKFMVYLQKENIIDESGMPKERFSAEFPKEGPSILRIQQVVRGDSAAYFCASSQGQTNTEAFFGQGTRLTVV.